These 32 T cell receptor beta chains came from one sample sequenced in a study of blood T cell repertoires in COVID-19. Produced via immunoSEQ multiplex PCR; TCRdb's table is partial and in-frame only. The repertoire holds approximately 170,000 clones, with just under 85% as singletons. Sequenced sample: peripheral blood. The receptors shown here come from a woman at least 80 years old with COVID-19, enrolled during active disease.

This chain joins TRBV14 and TRBJ2-7; possibly TRBD2 for D (5 bases). The germline V and J ends were trimmed by 4 bases and 0 bases, with 13 bases remaining between them. CDR1 is SGHDN, CDR2 FVKESK, per germline. The CDR3 contains 15 residues. The CDR3 reads CASSPGVGPSYEQYF. The CDR3 bases are TGTGCCAGCAGCCCCGGGGTAGGGCCCTCCTACGAGCAGTACTTC.

This clone turned up a few times. V gene TRBV18 combines with J gene TRBJ2-7; tentatively, D is TRBD2 (6 bases). There are 13 residues in the CDR3. CDR1 and CDR2 (germline): KGHSH, LQKENI. V lost 2 bases and J lost 6, with 11 bases in between. The CDR3: CASSPGGSGEQYF. As DNA, the CDR3 is TGTGCCAGCTCACCAGGGGGGTCAGGCGAGCAGTACTTC.

The chain carries TRBV6-5 and TRBJ1-4; D is unclear. Per the germline V gene, CDR1 is MNHEY and CDR2 is SVGAGI. The V end was cut by 2 bases, the J end by 2 bases, with 12 bases between. The CDR3 has 16 residues. CDR3 DNA: TGTGCCAGCAGTTACGACGGGATCCAGACTAATGAAAAACTGTTTTTT. Translating gives CASSYDGIQTNEKLFF.

The rearrangement joins TRBV6-5 to TRBJ1-4, with no clear D. The CDR3 sequence is 13 residues long. CDR1 is MNHEY, CDR2 SVGAGI, per germline. V lost 6 bases and J 0 bases, leaving 5 bases between the germline ends. The DNA of the CDR3 is TGTGCCAGCAGATCTACAACTAATGAAAAACTGTTTTTT. This gives the protein CASRSTTNEKLFF.

The chain is built from TRBV29-1 and TRBJ1-4; TRBD1 matches 10 bases. The ends lost 3 bases at V and 6 bases at J; junction bases unmatched: 4. The CDR3 has 14 residues. The germline V gene encodes CDR1 SQVTM and CDR2 ANQGSEA. This CDR3 is CSVEVGTGDEKLFF. CDR3 coding DNA: TGCAGCGTTGAGGTCGGGACAGGGGATGAAAAACTGTTTTTT.

The V gene is TRBV6-1, the J gene TRBJ1-1; TRBD1 is a possible D gene (5 bases). V was shortened by 3 bases and J by 3 bases, with 14 bases between the two germline ends. The CDR3 runs 15 residues. The germline gives CDR1 MNHNS, CDR2 SASEGT. The CDR3 region is CASSDRGGTDTEAFF. The CDR3 DNA reads TGTGCCAGCAGTGACCGGGGGGGGACCGACACTGAAGCTTTCTTT.

V and J are TRBV13 and TRBJ1-2; D perhaps matches TRBD1 (5 bases). The germline gives CDR1 PRHDT, CDR2 FYEKMQ (reference sequence). The CDR3 totals 16 residues. Trimming pared 5 bases from V and 5 bases from J, leaving 21 bases between. CDR3 loop: CASSRGGTLSGYGYTF. CDR3 nucleotides: TGTGCCAGCAGCCGGGGGGGAACACTATCAGGTTATGGCTACACCTTC.

The chain is built from TRBV28 and TRBJ1-4; the match to TRBD1 covers 10 bases. The germline gives CDR1 MDHEN, CDR2 SYDVKM. V was pared by 8 bases and J by 5 bases, with 8 bases of the junction left unmatched. CDR3 length equals 15 residues. As DNA, the CDR3 is TGTGCCAGCGGCTTTACGGGACAGGGGAATGAAAAACTGTTTTTT. The encoded protein is CASGFTGQGNEKLFF. Supplemented by reference TRBV28 and TRBJ1-4, the full variable domain reads DVKVTQSSRYLVKRTGEKVFLECVQDMDHENMFWYRQDPGLGLRLIYFSYDVKMKEKGDIPEGYSVSREKKERFSLILESASTNQTSMYLCASGFTGQGNEKLFFGSGTQLSVL.

The chain joins TRBV5-5 to TRBJ1-5; the D gene is possibly TRBD1 (6 bases). CDR1 is SGHKS and CDR2 is YYEKEE in the germline V gene (reference sequence). The CDR3 covers 16 residues. Trimming took off 0 bases at V and 5 bases at J, with 15 bases between the two ends. The CDR3 nucleotides read TGTGCCAGCAGCTTGGTGGGGGGCGGGGGCCATCAGCCCCAGCATTTT. Translation: CASSLVGGGGHQPQHF.

The J gene is TRBJ2-1, the V gene TRBV7-3; D remains unclear. Germline V CDR1 and CDR2: SGHTA, FQGTGA. The length of the CDR3 is 12 residues. Deletions cut 5 bases from V and 9 bases from J, with 11 bases between. The CDR3 region is CASSAANSEQFF. DNA of the CDR3: TGTGCCAGCAGCGCCGCTAATAGTGAGCAGTTCTTC. The whole variable domain, filled in from reference TRBV7-3 and TRBJ2-1, reads GAGVSQTPSNKVTEKGKYVELRCDPISGHTALYWYRQSLGQGPEFLIYFQGTGAADDSGLPNDRFFAVRPEGSVSTLKIQRTERGDSAVYLCASSAANSEQFFGPGTRLTVL.

V usage is TRBV4-1 and J usage is TRBJ1-4, with a tentative D call TRBD1 (6 bases). Looked up from germline, CDR1 is MGHRA and CDR2 is YSYEKL. The CDR3 runs to 17 residues. V lost 0 bases, J lost 3 bases, and 14 bases lay in between. The CDR3 DNA follows: TGCGCCAGCAGCCAAGATCAGCAGGGGAGGGCTAATGAAAAACTGTTTTTT. Protein: CASSQDQQGRANEKLFF.

The table lists this clone with a few counts. The V and J genes are TRBV11-1 and TRBJ2-7; 7 bases map to TRBD1. The V gene end was trimmed by 5 bases and the J gene end by 3 bases; junction bases not matched to a gene: 4. The germline V gene has CDR1 SGHAT and CDR2 FQDESV (reference sequence). The CDR3 loop spans 13 amino acids. The CDR3: CASSKTGDYEQYF. In DNA form, the CDR3 reads TGTGCCAGCAGCAAAACAGGGGACTACGAGCAGTACTTC.

The chain recombines TRBV6-5 with TRBJ1-1; 7 nucleotides line up with TRBD1. This CDR3 has 12 amino acids. The J segment lost 2 bases and the V segment lost 8 bases, leaving 2 bases of the junction unmatched. The V gene's germline CDR1 is MNHEY and CDR2 SVGAGI. CDR3 region: CASHRGNTEAFF. DNA of the CDR3: TGTGCCAGCCACAGGGGAAACACTGAAGCTTTCTTT.

This chain links TRBV5-3 with TRBJ2-3; 14 bases match TRBD2. TRBV5-3 belongs to the ORF category, with a function that is uncertain. The V segment lost 5 bases and the J segment 1 base; nucleotides outside the gene matches: 15. CDR3 size: 20 residues. CDR3 sequence (DNA): TGTGCCAGAAGACAACCCCCGGGACTAGCGGGGGCGCGGCGCACAGATACGCAGTATTTT. Translated, it gives CARRQPPGLAGARRTDTQYF.

The rearrangement joins TRBV10-3 to TRBJ2-2; 7 nucleotides align to TRBD2. Germline trimming cut 2 bases from V and 6 bases from J; bases unmatched to any gene: 6. The germline V gene has CDR1 ENHRY and CDR2 SYGVKD. The CDR3 totals 15 residues. This CDR3 reads CAISEGGGTPGELFF. The CDR3 DNA is TGTGCCATCAGTGAGGGGGGAGGGACCCCCGGGGAGCTGTTTTTT.

The chain carries TRBV9 and TRBJ2-5, with 12 bases aligning to TRBD2. Germline assignment: CDR1 SGDLS and CDR2 YYNGEE. The junction had 2 bases not matched to a gene; V was cut back by 3 bases and J by 5 bases. This CDR3 has 14 residues. The CDR3 loop is CASSGLAGGETQYF. The DNA for the CDR3 is TGTGCCAGCAGCGGGCTAGCGGGGGGGGAGACCCAGTACTTC.

V gene TRBV6-1 combines with J gene TRBJ1-4; D call uncertain. Trimming left V 2 bases short and J 0 bases short, with 4 bases between. The CDR3 length is 14 residues. The germline gives CDR1 MNHNS, CDR2 SASEGT. The CDR3 sequence: CASSEFSTNEKLFF. CDR3 sequence (DNA): TGTGCCAGCAGTGAATTCTCAACTAATGAAAAACTGTTTTTT.

The chain has TRBV5-1 and TRBJ2-6; D unresolved. V gave up 2 bases and J gave up 0 bases, with 6 bases separating them. Per germline, CDR1 SGHRS and CDR2 YFSETQ. The CDR3 loop spans 15 amino acids. The CDR3 region has the DNA TGCGCCAGCAGCTTTCGTCCCTCTGGGGCCAACGTCCTGACTTTC. This translates into CASSFRPSGANVLTF. The full variable domain, completed using reference TRBV5-1 and TRBJ2-6, is KAGVTQTPRYLIKTRGQQVTLSCSPISGHRSVSWYQQTPGQGLQFLFEYFSETQRNKGNFPGRFSGRQFSNSRSEMNVSTLELGDSALYLCASSFRPSGANVLTFGAGSRLTVL.

This clone showed up just once. The rearrangement joins TRBV19 to TRBJ2-1, with TRBD1 identical over 7 bases. Germline assignment: CDR1 LNHDA and CDR2 SQIVND (reference sequence). The J segment lost 5 bases and the V segment lost 5 bases, leaving 6 bases of the junction unmatched. The CDR3 length is 14 residues. CDR3 bases: TGTGCCAGTAGTGCACAGGGGACAGACAATGAGCAGTTCTTC. It codes for CASSAQGTDNEQFF.

The chain employs TRBV6-5 and TRBJ1-3; D not resolved. The CDR3 has 14 amino acids. The V and J ends lost 5 bases and 5 bases respectively, with 13 bases between them. Germline V gives CDR1 MNHEY, CDR2 SVGAGI. In DNA form, the CDR3 reads TGTGCCAGCAGTCCGGGGTCCGAGAGAAACACCATATATTTT. It yields the protein CASSPGSERNTIYF.

Concerning this clone: One end of the junction varies from germline; a read error may be responsible. This sequence joins TRBV7-2 and TRBJ2-7; 8 nucleotides match TRBD2. Germline V gene sequence: CDR1 SGHTA, CDR2 FQGNSA. There are 12 residues in the CDR3. CDR3 coding DNA: TGTGCCAGCAGTTTTCCCCCGGGGACTAGTTTCTTC. Translated: CASSFPPGTSFF.

This sequence joins TRBV19 and TRBJ1-1; 7 nucleotides align to TRBD1. Per germline, CDR1 LNHDA and CDR2 SQIVND (reference sequence). Trimming at V came to 6 bases and at J to 2 bases, leaving 12 bases not matched to a gene. The CDR3 totals 16 residues. The CDR3, as DNA: TGTGCCAGTAGAACCATTCCGACAGGGAGCAACACTGAAGCTTTCTTT. This encodes CASRTIPTGSNTEAFF.

CDR3 region: CASTGGLYRGSNQPQHF. Here the CDR3 DNA reads TGTGCCAGTACCGGCGGCCTCTACAGGGGGAGCAATCAGCCCCAGCATTTT. V is TRBV19 and J is TRBJ1-5; TRBD1 matches at 8 bases. Germline V lookup: CDR1 LNHDA, CDR2 SQIVND (reference sequence). This CDR3 has 17 amino acids. The V segment lost 7 bases and the J segment 1 base; nucleotides outside the gene matches: 12.

The chain employs TRBV5-1 and TRBJ2-3, with TRBD2 identical over 13 bases. The CDR3 totals 17 residues. CDR1 is SGHRS, CDR2 YFSETQ, per germline. V lost 6 bases and J lost 0; bases outside the gene matches: 7. As DNA, the CDR3 is TGCGCCAGCACCCCTCTGACTAGCGGGGGGAGCACAGATACGCAGTATTTT. This gives the protein CASTPLTSGGSTDTQYF.

The rearrangement links TRBV5-1 to TRBJ2-7, with 7 bases identical to TRBD1. The CDR3 is made up of 13 amino acids. V lost 2 bases and J lost 3; bases outside the gene matches: 2. The germline V gene has CDR1 SGHRS and CDR2 YFSETQ. CDR3 residues: CASSLPGGYEQYF. In DNA, the CDR3 is TGCGCCAGCAGCTTACCAGGGGGCTACGAGCAGTACTTC.

This chain joins TRBV5-1 and TRBJ2-5; 7 nucleotides match TRBD1. Germline CDR1 is SGHRS and CDR2 is YFSETQ. The CDR3 contains 14 residues. V trimming: 5 bases; J trimming: 4 bases; junction bases outside the gene matches: 8. CDR3 residues: CASSPDRLRETQYF. CDR3 coding DNA: TGCGCCAGCAGTCCGGACAGGTTGAGAGAGACCCAGTACTTC.

The chain couples TRBV28 to TRBJ2-2; TRBD2 matches 13 bases. CDR3 length equals 15 residues. The V and J ends lost 7 bases and 6 bases, in that order; junction bases with no gene match: 5. CDR1 and CDR2 from the germline V gene are MDHEN and SYDVKM. CDR3 amino acids: CASKGLAGWAGELFF. Written as DNA, the CDR3 is TGTGCCAGCAAGGGACTAGCGGGATGGGCCGGGGAGCTGTTTTTT.

On this clone: The same CDR3 is also encoded by other DNA sequences in this sample. This chain uses TRBV3-1 (or the pseudogene TRBV3-2) with TRBJ1-2; D is unclear. Trimming took off 1 base at V and 3 bases at J, with 9 bases between the two ends. The CDR3 is 14 amino acids. CDR1 and CDR2 from the germline V gene are LGHDT and YNNKEL (reference sequence). For the CDR3, the DNA is TGTGCCAGCAGCCAAGTTCCCGGAGACTATGGCTACACCTTC. It translates to CASSQVPGDYGYTF.

The J gene is TRBJ2-2, the V gene TRBV18, with 7 bases lining up with TRBD1. This CDR3 has 13 residues. The germline V gene encodes CDR1 KGHSH and CDR2 LQKENI. V gave up 3 bases and J gave up 6 bases; unmatched junction bases: 1. This CDR3 reads CASSPTGPGELFF. The DNA for the CDR3 is TGTGCCAGCTCACCGACAGGGCCCGGGGAGCTGTTTTTT.

V is TRBV7-3 and J is TRBJ2-3, with 8 bases fitting TRBD2. CDR1 and CDR2 from the germline V gene are SGHTA and FQGTGA. There are 14 residues in the CDR3. The junction had 4 bases not matched to a gene; V was cut back by 6 bases and J by 2 bases. DNA for the CDR3: TGTGCCAGCAGGCGGGGGGCCACCACAGATACGCAGTATTTT. It specifies CASRRGATTDTQYF.

The rearrangement joins TRBV2 to TRBJ2-7; TRBD1 matches at 7 bases. V lost 3 bases to trimming and J lost 10 bases; unmatched junction nucleotides: 12. CDR1 is SNHLY, CDR2 FYNNEI, per germline. CDR3 length equals 14 residues. DNA for the CDR3: TGTGCCAGCAGTGACTCCGACAGGGTTTTATTACAGTACTTC. Translated, it gives CASSDSDRVLLQYF.

The rearrangement uses TRBV2 and TRBJ2-5, with D uncertain. Trimming pared 8 bases from V and 2 bases from J, leaving 6 bases between. The CDR3 is 11 amino acids. Germline V gene sequence: CDR1 SNHLY, CDR2 FYNNEI. CDR3 nucleotides: TGTGCCAGCGCTCGGCAAGAGACCCAGTACTTC. It codes for CASARQETQYF. The variable domain in full, completed from reference TRBV2 and TRBJ2-5, reads EPEVTQTPSHQVTQMGQEVILRCVPISNHLYFYWYRQILGQKVEFLVSFYNNEISEKSEIFDDQFSVERPDGSNFTLKIRSTKLEDSAMYFCASARQETQYFGPGTRLLVL.